Each of the 3 T cell receptor beta chains below was sequenced from the same sample in a study of long-term antiretroviral therapy in people with HIV. It was version v3.0 of the immunoSEQ assay that was run at survey level. Clones were read by immunoSEQ multiplex PCR, and TCRdb kept only the in-frame ones, dropping some. Of 30,000 to 45,000 clones detected, about 80% appear once; the ten largest clones hold less than 6%. The sequencing here drew on unsorted PBMCs, taken 3.4 years after starting antiretroviral therapy. Receptors were obtained from a man aged 25 to 45 with HIV.

This chain uses TRBV5-1 with TRBJ2-2; D remains ambiguous. Germline V gene data show CDR1 as SGHRS and CDR2 as YFSETQ. Deletions cut 2 bases from V and 0 bases from J, with 5 bases between. The CDR3 runs 14 residues. The CDR3 nucleotides are TGCGCCAGCAGCTTAGGGCCGAACACCGGGGAGCTGTTTTTT. As protein: CASSLGPNTGELFF.

The chain uses TRBV11-2 and TRBJ2-3; D is unresolved. Germline V gives CDR1 SGHAT, CDR2 FQNNGV. CDR3 length: 16 amino acids. Trimming shortened V by 0 bases and J by 5 bases, and 15 bases separated the two germline ends. The CDR3 nucleotides are TGTGCCAGCAGCTTAGATCATTACGTAATAGTAGATACGCAGTATTTT. Its protein is CASSLDHYVIVDTQYF.

The chain combines TRBV29-1 with TRBJ2-1, with 7 bases identical to TRBD2. Germline V gene lookup returns CDR1 SQVTM and CDR2 ANQGSEA. This CDR3 is built from 16 residues. J gave up 4 bases and V 0 bases, and 9 bases lay outside the gene matches. This chain's CDR3 is CSVEDPGRESYNEQFF. DNA for the CDR3: TGCAGCGTTGAAGATCCCGGGCGGGAGAGTTACAATGAGCAGTTCTTC.